The present T cell receptor beta chain was sequenced within a study of CD8 T cells in Susac syndrome. When the RNA was reverse transcribed, random hexamers were used with an input of 0.5 to 1 ug. TCRdb ran MiXCR on the immunoSEQ multiplex PCR reads and lists one entry per CDR3 protein. The table shows some 300,000 distinct CDR3 sequences, with 75% to 85% occurring only once. The CDR3 consists of 12 residues. V dropped 7 bases and J dropped 0 bases, with 6 bases sitting between them. CDR1 and CDR2 (germline): MDHEN, SYDVKM. The source of this sequence is a human donor with multiple sclerosis. The sequencing input was CD8+ T cells from PBMCs. The chain links TRBV28 to TRBJ1-1; D ambiguous. The CDR3 loop is CASNRMNTEAFF. The CDR3, as DNA: TGTGCCAGCAATAGGATGAACACTGAAGCTTTCTTT.